The entry that follows covers one TCR beta chain sequence. Its antigen is unidentified. The CDR3 is made up of 11 amino acids. The germline CDR1 and CDR2 sequences are MDHEN and SYDVKM. TCRdb reworked the 5' RACE reads into one entry per CDR3 protein, no DNA. In total, the table holds 130,000 to 150,000 distinct CDR3 sequences. The data originate from a study of T cells expressing NK-cell markers. Study-level results: A few donors showed these clonotypes also leading the CD3+CD56-NKG2C+ fraction.

The TCR comes from a man younger than 35 in good health. This sequence joins TRBV28 and TRBJ2-1. Sequences were obtained from blood T cells: a sorted CD56 or NKG2C T cell subset, CD4+ or CD8+ T cells, or bulk PBMC T cells (not recorded which). The CDR3 spells CASRTQDEQFF.